The clone carrying this T cell receptor beta chain has only a few counts. Its antigen is not identified. These data are taken from a study of post-analysis software for immune sequencing data. About the research overall: In terms of disease course, relapsing-remitting, secondary progressive and progressive-relapsing multiple sclerosis were included. Overall study findings and caveats: The study found TRBV5-6, TRBV5-1 and TRBV20-1 among five or six TRBV segments more frequent in patients than controls.

This CDR3 comprises 17 residues. V was cut by 5 bases and J by 0 bases, with 17 bases left in between. The TCR beta cDNA libraries carried unique molecular identifiers. TCRdb independently ran MiXCR on the PCR reads; one entry per CDR3 protein. The sample lists hundreds of thousands of distinct CDR3 sequences, 40% to 50% occurring once. The J gene is TRBJ2-4, the V gene TRBV12-3 or TRBV12-4; a weak D match, TRBD1 (6 bases). The sequenced material came from blood. This clonotype was obtained from a girl aged 10-17 years with multiple sclerosis. The CDR3 DNA reads as TGTGCCAGCAGTCCCGGACGGACAGTCATAGCCAAAAACATTCAGTACTTC. Translation: CASSPGRTVIAKNIQYF.